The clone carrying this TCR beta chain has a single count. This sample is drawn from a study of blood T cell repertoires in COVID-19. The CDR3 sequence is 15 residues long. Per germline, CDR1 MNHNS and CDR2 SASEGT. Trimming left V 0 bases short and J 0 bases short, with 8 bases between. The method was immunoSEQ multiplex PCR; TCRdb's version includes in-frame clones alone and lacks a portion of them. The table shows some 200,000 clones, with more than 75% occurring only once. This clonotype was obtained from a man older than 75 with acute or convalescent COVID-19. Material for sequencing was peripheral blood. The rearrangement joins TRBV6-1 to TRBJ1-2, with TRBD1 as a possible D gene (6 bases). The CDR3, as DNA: TGTGCCAGCAGTGAAGCAGACAGGACTAACTATGGCTACACCTTC. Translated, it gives CASSEADRTNYGYTF.